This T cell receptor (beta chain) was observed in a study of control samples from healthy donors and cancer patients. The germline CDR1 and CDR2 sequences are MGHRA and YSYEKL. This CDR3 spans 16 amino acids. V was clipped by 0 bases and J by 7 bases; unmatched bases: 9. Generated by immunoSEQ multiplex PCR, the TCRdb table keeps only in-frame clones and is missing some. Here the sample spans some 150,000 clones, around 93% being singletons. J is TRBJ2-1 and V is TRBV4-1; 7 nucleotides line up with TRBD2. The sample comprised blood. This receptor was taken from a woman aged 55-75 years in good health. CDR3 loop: CASSQDKWTSGNEQFF. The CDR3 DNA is TGCGCCAGCAGCCAAGATAAGTGGACTAGTGGGAATGAGCAGTTCTTC.